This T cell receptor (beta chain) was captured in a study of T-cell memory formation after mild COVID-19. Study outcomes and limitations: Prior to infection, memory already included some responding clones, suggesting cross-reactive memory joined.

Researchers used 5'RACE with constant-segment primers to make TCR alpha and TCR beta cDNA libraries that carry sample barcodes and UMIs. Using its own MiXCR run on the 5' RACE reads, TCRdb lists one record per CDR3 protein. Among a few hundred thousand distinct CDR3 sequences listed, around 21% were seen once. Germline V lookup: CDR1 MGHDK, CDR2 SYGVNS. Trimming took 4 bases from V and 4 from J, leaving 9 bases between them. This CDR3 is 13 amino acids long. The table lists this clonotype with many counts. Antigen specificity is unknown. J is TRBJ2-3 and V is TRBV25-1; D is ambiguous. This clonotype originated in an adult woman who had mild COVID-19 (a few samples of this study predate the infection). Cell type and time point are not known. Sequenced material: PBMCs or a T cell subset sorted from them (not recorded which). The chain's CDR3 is CASSAATADTQYF. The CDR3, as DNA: TGTGCCAGCAGTGCCGCAACGGCAGATACGCAGTATTTT.